This T cell receptor (beta chain) was sequenced during a study of shared clonotypes between healthy human individuals. V was pared by 3 bases and J by 3 bases, with 6 bases of the junction left unmatched. The CDR3 loop spans 15 amino acids. Germline CDR1 and CDR2: SNHLY and FYNNEI. The data were produced by immunoSEQ multiplex PCR, yet TCRdb's version contains in-frame clones alone and is incomplete. The sample lists about 650,000 clones, just under 97% seen once, with approximately 0.1% in the top ten. Cells designated naive CD8 were CD45RO-negative and were positively selected for CCR7, with terminally differentiated effector memory CD45RA+ cells excluded.

The clonotype comes from a woman in her twenties or thirties in good health. This chain connects TRBV2 to TRBJ2-7, with TRBD1 matching over 9 bases. Input material: naive CD8+ T cells sorted from blood. CDR3 in amino acids: CASSDARTGDYEQYF. The CDR3 nucleotides are TGTGCCAGCAGTGACGCGCGGACAGGGGACTACGAGCAGTACTTC.